The 6 T cell receptor beta chains below come from one sample, sequenced in a study of PD-1 blockade in classical Hodgkin lymphoma. The time point: cycle 4 day 1 (C4D1), after about 6 weeks of nivolumab. Each patient experienced a relapse that followed autologous stem cell transplantation, and brentuximab vedotin exposure varied. Clones were sequenced by immunoSEQ multiplex PCR, and TCRdb holds only the in-frame ones, with some missing. The table lists about 21,000 clones, around 85% of them singletons. Sequencing was performed on peripheral blood mononuclear cells (PBMCs), taken before the fourth cycle of nivolumab. The receptors here all came from a human donor with classical Hodgkin lymphoma.

The genes are TRBV6-5 and TRBJ2-5; TRBD1 matches at 8 bases. This CDR3 is built from 10 residues. The germline gives CDR1 MNHEY, CDR2 SVGAGI. V gave up 9 bases and J gave up 11 bases; unmatched junction bases: 5. CDR3 bases: TGTGCCAGTGGACAGGGTTGGCAGTACTTC. Protein product: CASGQGWQYF.

The chain uses TRBV4-1 and TRBJ1-5; D is unresolved. V was clipped by 0 bases and J by 5 bases, with 14 bases between them. CDR1 and CDR2 (germline): MGHRA, YSYEKL. The CDR3 has 16 amino acids. The CDR3 nucleotides read TGCGCCAGCAGCCAAGATTCGGGTAACCTTTATCAGCCCCAGCATTTT. Protein sequence: CASSQDSGNLYQPQHF.

There are a few counts of this clone. The chain combines TRBV4-3 with TRBJ2-1; the D is unclear. The V gene lost 0 bases and the J gene lost 12 bases, with 12 bases spanning the gap. CDR3 length: 13 amino acids. Germline V gene data show CDR1 as LGHNA and CDR2 as YSLEER. This chain's CDR3 is CASSQDRLGAQFF. CDR3 coding DNA: TGCGCCAGCAGCCAAGATCGGTTAGGAGCGCAGTTCTTC.

This rearrangement joins TRBV30 to TRBJ2-7, with D uncertain. V was pared by 2 bases and J by 5 bases, with 7 bases between. Germline lookup yields CDR1 GTSNPN and CDR2 SVGIG (reference sequence). This CDR3 comprises 11 residues. The CDR3 DNA reads as TGTGCCTGGAGTCCCCTCAACGAGCAGTACTTC. This translates into CAWSPLNEQYF.

This clone was detected a few times. The chain is built from TRBV18 and TRBJ2-6; D not certain. CDR3 length: 15 residues. The germline CDR1 and CDR2 sequences are KGHSH and LQKENI. V was cut by 6 bases and J by 1 base, with 10 bases left in between. The CDR3 DNA reads as TGTGCCAGCTCGCCTGACAAGTCTGGGGCCAACGTCCTGACTTTC. Translating gives CASSPDKSGANVLTF.

The chain employs TRBV7-8 and TRBJ1-4; D remains ambiguous. Per germline, CDR1 SGHVS and CDR2 FQNEAQ. This CDR3 has 14 residues. Trimming removed 2 bases at V and 8 bases at J, with 12 bases between. CDR3 nucleotide sequence: TGTGCCAGCAGCTTACCCGGAGATCGGGAAAAACTGTTTTTT. It specifies CASSLPGDREKLFF.